The present T cell receptor (beta chain) was sequenced within a study of blood T cell repertoires in COVID-19. V was shortened by 8 bases and J by 0 bases, with 13 bases between the two germline ends. In germline, CDR1 is KGHDR, CDR2 SFDVKD. The CDR3 is made up of 16 amino acids. Profiling relied on immunoSEQ multiplex PCR, and the TCRdb table lists in-frame clones only, not all of them. The sample holds approximately 300,000 clones, 70% to 90% seen once. Cohorts were based on clinical histories the participants reported. Sequenced material: PBMCs or T cells enriched from blood (not recorded which). The J gene is TRBJ1-6, the V gene TRBV24-1, with D unclear. The TCR originated in a woman younger than 45 who had recovered from COVID-19. DNA for the CDR3: TGTGCCACCAAGATTCCAAACGGCTCCTATAATTCACCCCTCCACTTT. It encodes CATKIPNGSYNSPLHF.